Listed here are 5 T cell receptor beta chains from one sample, sequenced in a study of blood T cells in healthy people across ages. Primed by a sample-barcoded 5' primer and a J-beta primer mix, a second PCR proceeded for 7 to 11 cycles. TCRdb re-analysed the 5' RACE reads in MiXCR, keeping a single row per CDR3 protein. The repertoire holds around 800,000 distinct CDR3 sequences, with about 45% as singletons. Sequencing was carried out using blood. All receptors derive from a man older than 75 in good health.

This clonotype appeared a few times. This sequence joins TRBV5-1 and TRBJ2-5; the match to TRBD2 covers 12 bases. The CDR3 spans 17 residues. J lost 4 bases, V lost 6 bases, and 13 bases had no gene match. The germline CDR1 and CDR2 sequences are SGHRS and YFSETQ. The CDR3, as DNA: TGCGCCAGCACCTCCAGACTAGCGGGAGCGTCCGGAGAGACCCAGTACTTC. Its protein product is CASTSRLAGASGETQYF.

This chain connects TRBV20-1 to TRBJ2-7; tentatively, D is TRBD2 (6 bases). The CDR3 contains 14 residues. Germline lookup yields CDR1 DFQATT and CDR2 SNEGSKA (reference sequence). Trimming removed 1 base from V and 2 bases from J, with 12 bases in between. This CDR3 reads CSARAQRVAYEQYF. The CDR3 DNA reads TGCAGTGCTAGAGCCCAGCGGGTAGCCTACGAGCAGTACTTC.

The gene calls are TRBV25-1 and TRBJ2-5; D perhaps matches TRBD2 (6 bases). Per the germline V gene, CDR1 is MGHDK and CDR2 is SYGVNS. The CDR3 consists of 14 residues. V was cut by 3 bases and J by 5 bases, with 13 bases left in between. The CDR3 protein is CASSEGLARETQYF. DNA for the CDR3: TGTGCCAGCAGTGAGGGTCTAGCGCGCGAGACCCAGTACTTC.

This clonotype was seen a few times. This chain connects TRBV5-4 to TRBJ2-2; D gene ambiguous. This CDR3 is 12 amino acids long. Germline-derived CDR1 and CDR2 are SGHNT and YYREEE (reference sequence). V gave up 4 bases and J gave up 6 bases, with 7 bases separating them. CDR3: CASSPPAGELFF. The DNA for the CDR3 is TGTGCCAGCAGCCCTCCGGCCGGGGAGCTGTTTTTT.

This chain connects TRBV20-1 to TRBJ2-1, with 9 bases aligning to TRBD1. The CDR3 has 15 residues. The V gene end was trimmed by 3 bases and the J gene end by 5 bases; junction bases not matched to a gene: 8. Per the germline V gene, CDR1 is DFQATT and CDR2 is SNEGSKA (reference sequence). The CDR3 loop reads CSARGTGSRNNEQFF. CDR3 nucleotides: TGCAGTGCTAGGGGGACAGGGAGCAGGAACAATGAGCAGTTCTTC.